This T cell receptor beta chain appears in the sequencing data of a study of radiotherapy plus CTLA-4 blockade in lung cancer (dated by TCRdb to 2017 to 2018). About the investigation overall: Among enrolled patients, under 20% had an objective response and approximately 30% reached disease control. Overall study outcomes, separate from this receptor: Increased serum interferon-beta after radiation, together with early dynamic changes in blood T cell clones, were reported to be the strongest predictors of response. After treatment with radiotherapy and ipilimumab, TCR clones that originated in tumors expanded in peripheral blood.

Libraries were made using the immunoSEQ multiplex PCR assay. Held by TCRdb, this immuneACCESS table contains in-frame sequences only and omits some clones. Under half of the omission traces to an unresolved V gene where checked; the cause of the rest is unknown. For this sample the table gives tens of thousands of clones, of which approximately 80% were detected only once. The ten largest clones capture under 8% of the sample. In this study, focal radiation therapy paired with CTLA-4 blockade (ipilimumab) was tested in patients who had chemo-refractory metastatic non-small-cell lung cancer. In regard to this clone: Its antigen remains unidentified. No base quality values were provided; no much bigger clone lies one nucleotide off.

For CDR1 and CDR2, the germline V gene lists MNHEY and SVGAGI. The junction carries 6 bases between V and J, which are trimmed by 0 bases and 5 bases respectively. Counted from cysteine to phenylalanine, this CDR3 has 13 amino acids. The kept DNA is CDR3 alone, 39 bases in frame from the first base. Sequencing was performed on peripheral blood, taken from a patient treated with radiotherapy plus ipilimumab. This sequence originates from a human donor with non-small cell lung cancer who had stable disease on radiotherapy plus ipilimumab. The sequence is built from TRBV6-5 and TRBJ2-3; no D gene can be assigned with confidence. This receptor has the CDR3 CASSYSTRDTQYF. The DNA reads as follows: TGTGCCAGCAGTTACTCGACCCGAGATACGCAGTATTTT.